This T cell receptor (beta chain) stems from a study of blood T cell repertoires in COVID-19. Study-wide context: Donors in the United States, Italy and Spain gave samples during acute or convalescent COVID-19. The cDNA or gDNA used as material had been derived from T cells, B-cell-depleted T cells, or PBMCs.

V was pared by 2 bases and J by 14 bases, with 15 bases between. Germline V gene data show CDR1 as SNHLY and CDR2 as FYNNEI. The CDR3 totals 12 residues. As handled by the study authors: Cell counts per sample came from amplifying reference gene primers. Produced via immunoSEQ multiplex PCR; TCRdb's table is partial and in-frame only. V, J and clone size derive from that table, while D and trimming were established from the DNA sequence. The sample lists 300,000 to 450,000 clones, around 90% occurring once. The material sequenced was peripheral blood. The V gene is TRBV2, the J gene TRBJ2-5, with D maybe TRBD2 (6 bases). The receptor was derived from a human donor in a cohort sampled during active COVID-19. The CDR3, as DNA: TGTGCCAGCAGTGAAATGGCGACTAGTCCTTACTTC. It specifies CASSEMATSPYF.